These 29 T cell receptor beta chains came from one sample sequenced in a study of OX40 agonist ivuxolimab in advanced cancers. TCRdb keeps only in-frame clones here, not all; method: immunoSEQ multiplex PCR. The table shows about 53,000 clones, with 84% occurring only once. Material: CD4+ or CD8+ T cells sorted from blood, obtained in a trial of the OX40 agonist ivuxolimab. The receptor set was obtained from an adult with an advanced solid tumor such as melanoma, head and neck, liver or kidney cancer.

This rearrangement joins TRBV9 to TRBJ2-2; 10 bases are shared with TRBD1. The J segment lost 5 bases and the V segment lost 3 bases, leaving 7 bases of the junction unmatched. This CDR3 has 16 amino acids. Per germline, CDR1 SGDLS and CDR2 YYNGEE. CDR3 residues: CASSALGDRGTGELFF. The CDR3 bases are TGTGCCAGCAGCGCCCTAGGGGACAGGGGAACCGGGGAGCTGTTTTTT.

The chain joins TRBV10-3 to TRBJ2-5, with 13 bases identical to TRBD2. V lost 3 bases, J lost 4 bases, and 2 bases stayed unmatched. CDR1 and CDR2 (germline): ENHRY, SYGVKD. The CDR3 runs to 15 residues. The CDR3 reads CAISELAGGGETQYF. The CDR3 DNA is TGTGCCATCAGTGAACTAGCGGGAGGGGGAGAGACCCAGTACTTC.

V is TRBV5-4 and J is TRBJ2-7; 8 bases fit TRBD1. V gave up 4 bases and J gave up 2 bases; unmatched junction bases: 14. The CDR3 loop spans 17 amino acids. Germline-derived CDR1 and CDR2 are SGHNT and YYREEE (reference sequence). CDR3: CASSGDHRDRRTYEQYF. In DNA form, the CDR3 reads TGTGCCAGCAGCGGGGACCACCGGGACAGGAGAACCTACGAGCAGTACTTC.

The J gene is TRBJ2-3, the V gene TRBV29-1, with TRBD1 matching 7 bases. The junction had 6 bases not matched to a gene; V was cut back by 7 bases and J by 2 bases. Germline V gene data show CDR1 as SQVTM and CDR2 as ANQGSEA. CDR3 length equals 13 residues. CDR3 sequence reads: CSAPGQSTDTQYF. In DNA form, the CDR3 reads TGCAGCGCCCCGGGACAGTCCACAGATACGCAGTATTTT.

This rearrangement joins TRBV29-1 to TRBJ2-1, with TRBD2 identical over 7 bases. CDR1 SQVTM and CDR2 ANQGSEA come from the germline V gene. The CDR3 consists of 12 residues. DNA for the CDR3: TGCAGGGGGGGGACCCACTACAATGAGCAGTTCTTC. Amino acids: CRGGTHYNEQFF.

The CDR3 region is CASSPKTAGELFF. CDR3 DNA: TGTGCCAGCTCACCAAAAACAGCCGGGGAGCTGTTTTTT. This chain joins TRBV18 and TRBJ2-2; no clear D. V was trimmed by 2 bases and J by 6 bases, leaving 7 bases between them. The CDR3 covers 13 residues. Germline values: CDR1 KGHSH, CDR2 LQKENI.

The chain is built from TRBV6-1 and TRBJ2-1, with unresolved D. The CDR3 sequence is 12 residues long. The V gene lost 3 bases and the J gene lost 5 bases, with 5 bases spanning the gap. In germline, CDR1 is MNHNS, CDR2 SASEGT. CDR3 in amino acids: CASSDLNNEQFF. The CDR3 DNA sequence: TGTGCCAGCAGTGACCTTAACAATGAGCAGTTCTTC.

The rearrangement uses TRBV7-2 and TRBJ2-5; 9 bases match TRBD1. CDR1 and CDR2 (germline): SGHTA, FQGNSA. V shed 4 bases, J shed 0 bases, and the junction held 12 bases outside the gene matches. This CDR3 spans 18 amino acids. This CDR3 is CASSSRAGTGYYQETQYF. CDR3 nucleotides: TGTGCCAGCAGCTCGCGGGCGGGGACAGGGTATTACCAAGAGACCCAGTACTTC.

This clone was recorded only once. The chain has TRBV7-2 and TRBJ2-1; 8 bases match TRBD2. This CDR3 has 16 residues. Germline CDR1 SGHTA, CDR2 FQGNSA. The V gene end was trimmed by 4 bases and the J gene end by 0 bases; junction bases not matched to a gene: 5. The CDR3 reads CASSSIAGSSYNEQFF. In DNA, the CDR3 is TGTGCCAGCAGCTCTATAGCGGGAAGCTCCTACAATGAGCAGTTCTTC. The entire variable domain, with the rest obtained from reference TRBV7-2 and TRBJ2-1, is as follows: GAGVSQSPSNKVTEKGKDVELRCDPISGHTALYWYRQSLGQGLEFLIYFQGNSAPDKSGLPSDRFSAERTGGSVSTLTIQRTQQEDSAVYLCASSSIAGSSYNEQFFGPGTRLTVL.

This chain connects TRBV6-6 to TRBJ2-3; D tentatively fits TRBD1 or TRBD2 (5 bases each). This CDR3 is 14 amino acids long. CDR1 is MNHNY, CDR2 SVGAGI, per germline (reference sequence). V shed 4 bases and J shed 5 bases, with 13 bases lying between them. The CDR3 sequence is CASSSITGGDTQYF. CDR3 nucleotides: TGTGCCAGCAGTTCCATTACAGGAGGAGATACGCAGTATTTT.

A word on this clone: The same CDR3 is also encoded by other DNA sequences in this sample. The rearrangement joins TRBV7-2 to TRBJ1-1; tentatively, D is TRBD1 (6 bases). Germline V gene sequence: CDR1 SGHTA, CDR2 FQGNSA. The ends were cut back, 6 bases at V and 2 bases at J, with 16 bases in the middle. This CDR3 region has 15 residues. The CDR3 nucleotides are TGTGCCAGCAGTCCACGGGGGGGGACAAACACTGAAGCTTTCTTT. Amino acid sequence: CASSPRGGTNTEAFF.

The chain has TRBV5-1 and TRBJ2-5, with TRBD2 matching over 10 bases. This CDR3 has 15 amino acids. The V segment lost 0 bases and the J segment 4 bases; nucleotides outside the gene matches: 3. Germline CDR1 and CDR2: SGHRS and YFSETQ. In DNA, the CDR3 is TGCGCCAGCAGCTTGGGTCTAGCGGGAGTAGAGACCCAGTACTTC. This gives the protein CASSLGLAGVETQYF.

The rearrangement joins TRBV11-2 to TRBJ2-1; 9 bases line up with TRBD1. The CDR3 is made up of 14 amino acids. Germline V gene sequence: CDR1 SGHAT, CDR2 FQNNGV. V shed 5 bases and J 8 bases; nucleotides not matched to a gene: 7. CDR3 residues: CASSPLDRGYEQFF. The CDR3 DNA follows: TGTGCCAGCAGCCCTCTGGACAGGGGCTATGAGCAGTTCTTC.

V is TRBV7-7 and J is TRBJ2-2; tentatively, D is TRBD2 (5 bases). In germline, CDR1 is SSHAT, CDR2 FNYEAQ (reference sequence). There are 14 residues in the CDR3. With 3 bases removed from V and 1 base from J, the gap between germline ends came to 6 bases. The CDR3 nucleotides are TGTGCCAGCAGCTTCGGACTGAACACCGGGGAGCTGTTTTTT. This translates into CASSFGLNTGELFF.

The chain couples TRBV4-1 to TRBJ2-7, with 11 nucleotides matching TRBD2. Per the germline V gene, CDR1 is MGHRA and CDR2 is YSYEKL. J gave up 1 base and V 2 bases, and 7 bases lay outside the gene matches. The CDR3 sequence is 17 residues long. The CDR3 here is CASSQSSGTSGSYEQYF. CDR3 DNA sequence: TGCGCCAGCAGCCAATCCTCCGGGACTAGCGGATCCTACGAGCAGTACTTC.

The CDR3 region is CASRNTGSYGYTF. The DNA for the CDR3 is TGTGCCAGCAGGAACACAGGTTCCTATGGCTACACCTTC. The rearrangement joins TRBV25-1 to TRBJ1-2; D is perhaps TRBD1 (5 bases). Germline CDR1 is MGHDK and CDR2 is SYGVNS. This CDR3 comprises 13 residues. V lost 6 bases to trimming and J lost 4 bases, with 12 bases between them.

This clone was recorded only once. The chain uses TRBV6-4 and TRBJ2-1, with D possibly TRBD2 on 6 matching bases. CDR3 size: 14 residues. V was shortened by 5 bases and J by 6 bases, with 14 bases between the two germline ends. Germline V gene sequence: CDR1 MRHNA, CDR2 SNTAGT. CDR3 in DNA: TGTGCCAGCAGTATCGGGACTTTATCCAATGAGCAGTTCTTC. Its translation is CASSIGTLSNEQFF.

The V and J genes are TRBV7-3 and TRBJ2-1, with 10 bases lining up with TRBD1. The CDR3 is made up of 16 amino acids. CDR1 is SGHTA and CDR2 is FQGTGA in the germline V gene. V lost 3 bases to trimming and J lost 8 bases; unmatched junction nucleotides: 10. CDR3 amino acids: CASSFGTGVDNDEQFF. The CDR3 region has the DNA TGTGCCAGCAGCTTTGGGACAGGGGTGGACAATGATGAGCAGTTCTTC.

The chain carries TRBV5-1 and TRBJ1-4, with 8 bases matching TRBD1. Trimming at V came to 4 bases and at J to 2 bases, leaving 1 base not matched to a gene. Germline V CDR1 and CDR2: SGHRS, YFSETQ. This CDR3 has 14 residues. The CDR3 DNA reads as TGCGCCAGCAGCCAGGGGGCGACTAATGAAAAACTGTTTTTT. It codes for CASSQGATNEKLFF.

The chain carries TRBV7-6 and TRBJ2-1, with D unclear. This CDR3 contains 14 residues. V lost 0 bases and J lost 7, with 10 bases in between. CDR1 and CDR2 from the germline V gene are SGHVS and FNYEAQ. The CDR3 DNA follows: TGTGCCAGCAGCTTAGCGTCTTGGGGAAATGAGCAGTTCTTC. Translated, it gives CASSLASWGNEQFF.

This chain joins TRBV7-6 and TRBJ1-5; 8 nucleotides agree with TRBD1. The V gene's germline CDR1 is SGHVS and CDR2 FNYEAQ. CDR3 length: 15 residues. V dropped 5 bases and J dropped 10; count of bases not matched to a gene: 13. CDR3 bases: TGTGCCAGCAGCGCCCGGGACAGGTTCAATGAACCCCAGCATTTT. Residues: CASSARDRFNEPQHF.

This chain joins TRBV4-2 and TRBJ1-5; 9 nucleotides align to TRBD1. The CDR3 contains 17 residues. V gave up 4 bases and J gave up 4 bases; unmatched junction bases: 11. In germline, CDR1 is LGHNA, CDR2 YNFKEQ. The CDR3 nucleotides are TGTGCCAGCAGCCTAACACAGGGGGCGGCTTTAAATCAGCCCCAGCATTTT. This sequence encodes CASSLTQGAALNQPQHF.

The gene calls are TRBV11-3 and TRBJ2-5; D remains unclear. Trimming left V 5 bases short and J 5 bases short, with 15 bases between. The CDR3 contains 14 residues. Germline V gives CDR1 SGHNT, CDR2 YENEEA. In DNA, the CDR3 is TGTGCCAGCAGCCCTGGCTTGAACCCGGAGACCCAGTACTTC. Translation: CASSPGLNPETQYF.

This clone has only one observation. CDR3 DNA: TGTGCCAGCAGTAACAACCGGGACAGGGCCTACTATGGCTACACCTTC. Translating gives CASSNNRDRAYYGYTF. The chain is built from TRBV27 and TRBJ1-2, with TRBD1 matching over 9 bases. V lost 5 bases, J lost 3 bases, and 10 bases stayed unmatched. CDR3 length: 16 amino acids. From germline, CDR1 is MNHEY and CDR2 SMNVEV (reference sequence).

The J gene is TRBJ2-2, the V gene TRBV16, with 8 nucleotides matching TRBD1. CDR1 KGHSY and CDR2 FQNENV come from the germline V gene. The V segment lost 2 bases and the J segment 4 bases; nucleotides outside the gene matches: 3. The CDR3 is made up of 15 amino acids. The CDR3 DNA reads TGTGCCAGCAGCCAAAAACAGGGGGTCACCGGGGAGCTGTTTTTT. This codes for CASSQKQGVTGELFF.

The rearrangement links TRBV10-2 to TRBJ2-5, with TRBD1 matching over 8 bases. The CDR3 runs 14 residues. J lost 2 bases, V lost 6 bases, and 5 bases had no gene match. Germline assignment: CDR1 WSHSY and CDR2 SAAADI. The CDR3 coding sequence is TGCGCCAGCAGGCCGGACAGGGTGCAAGAGACCCAGTACTTC. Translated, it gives CASRPDRVQETQYF.

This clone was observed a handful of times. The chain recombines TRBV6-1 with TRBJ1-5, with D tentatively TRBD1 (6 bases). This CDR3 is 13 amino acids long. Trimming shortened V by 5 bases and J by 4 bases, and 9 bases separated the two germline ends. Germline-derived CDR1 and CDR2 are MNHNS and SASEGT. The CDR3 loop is CASSLQGNQPQHF. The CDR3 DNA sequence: TGTGCCAGCAGTCTACAGGGTAATCAGCCCCAGCATTTT.

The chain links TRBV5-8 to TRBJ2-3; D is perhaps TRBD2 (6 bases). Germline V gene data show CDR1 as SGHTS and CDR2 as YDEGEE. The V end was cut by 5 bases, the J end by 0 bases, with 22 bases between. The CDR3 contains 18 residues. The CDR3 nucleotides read TGTGCCAGCAGTCACGCTTTTATTGGGAGCGGGAGCACAGATACGCAGTATTTT. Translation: CASSHAFIGSGSTDTQYF.

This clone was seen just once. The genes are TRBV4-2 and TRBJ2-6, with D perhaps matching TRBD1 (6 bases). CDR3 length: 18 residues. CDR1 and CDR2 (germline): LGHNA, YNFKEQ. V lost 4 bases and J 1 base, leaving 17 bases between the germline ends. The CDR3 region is CASSPQIYRESGANVLTF. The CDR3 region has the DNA TGTGCCAGCAGCCCACAAATTTACAGGGAGTCTGGGGCCAACGTCCTGACTTTC.